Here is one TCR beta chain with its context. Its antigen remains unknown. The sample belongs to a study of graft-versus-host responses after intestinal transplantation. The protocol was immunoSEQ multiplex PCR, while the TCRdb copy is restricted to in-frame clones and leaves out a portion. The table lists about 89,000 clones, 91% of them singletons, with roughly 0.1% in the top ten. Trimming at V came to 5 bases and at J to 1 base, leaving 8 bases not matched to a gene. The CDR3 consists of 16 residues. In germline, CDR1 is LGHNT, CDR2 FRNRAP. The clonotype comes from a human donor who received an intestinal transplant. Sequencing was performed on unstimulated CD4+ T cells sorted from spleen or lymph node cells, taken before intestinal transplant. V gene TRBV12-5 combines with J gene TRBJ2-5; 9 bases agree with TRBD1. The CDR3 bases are TGTGCTAGTGGTCCGGGGGACAGGGAGGCCCAAGAGACCCAGTACTTC. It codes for CASGPGDREAQETQYF.